This record concerns one T cell receptor beta chain sequence. Unmatched junction bases numbered 11, after V lost 5 bases and J lost 7 bases. The CDR3 has 14 residues. Germline CDR1 and CDR2: MRHNA and SNTAGT. This sample stems from a study of blood T cell repertoires in COVID-19. Study context: Material from acute and convalescent COVID-19 was sourced from the United States, Italy and Spain. T cells, B-cell-depleted T cells, or PBMCs provided the cDNA or gDNA that served as material.

Per the original data handling: Nucleated cell number was recorded as an estimate derived from reference gene primer amplification. Produced via immunoSEQ multiplex PCR; TCRdb's table is partial and in-frame only. That table supplies the V and J calls and clone size; D and trimming were determined from the DNA. The table lists tens of thousands of clones, approximately 90% of them singletons. Sequenced material: peripheral blood. The TCR sequence derives from a human donor in a cohort sampled during active COVID-19. The donor label of this sample is uncertain. V gene TRBV6-4 combines with J gene TRBJ2-7, with 7 nucleotides matching TRBD1. CDR3 residues: CASSPDRTSTEQYF. Here the CDR3 DNA reads TGTGCCAGCAGTCCGGACAGGACCTCTACGGAGCAGTACTTC.